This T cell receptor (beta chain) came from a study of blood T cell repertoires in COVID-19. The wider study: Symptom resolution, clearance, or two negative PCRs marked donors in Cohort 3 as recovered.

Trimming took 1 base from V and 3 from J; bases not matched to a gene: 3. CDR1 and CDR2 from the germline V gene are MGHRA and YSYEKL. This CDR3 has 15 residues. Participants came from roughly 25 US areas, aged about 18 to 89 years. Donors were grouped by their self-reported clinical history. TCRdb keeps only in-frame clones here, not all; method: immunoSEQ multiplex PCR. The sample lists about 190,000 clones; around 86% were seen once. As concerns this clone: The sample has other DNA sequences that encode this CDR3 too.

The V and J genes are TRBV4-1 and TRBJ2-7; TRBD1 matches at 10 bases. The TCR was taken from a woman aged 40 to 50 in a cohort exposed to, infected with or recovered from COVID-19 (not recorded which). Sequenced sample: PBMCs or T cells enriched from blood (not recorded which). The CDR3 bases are TGCGCCAGCAGCCAAGTTGGGACAGGGGTCTACGAGCAGTACTTC. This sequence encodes CASSQVGTGVYEQYF.